This T cell receptor (beta chain) was identified during a study of blood T cell repertoires in COVID-19. Study-wide background: COVID-19 samples collected from the United States, Italy and Spain covered acute and convalescent phases.

Participants, about 18 to 90 years old, spanned fewer than 30 US areas. Cohorts were assigned according to the clinical history that participants reported. Clones were sequenced by immunoSEQ multiplex PCR, and TCRdb holds only the in-frame ones, with some missing. The sample holds under 450,000 clones, 87% seen once. CDR1 and CDR2 (germline): MNHEY, SMNVEV (reference sequence). V was clipped by 4 bases and J by 5 bases; unmatched bases: 5. The CDR3 runs to 14 residues. The specimen sequenced was PBMCs or T cells enriched from blood (not recorded which). The rearrangement joins TRBV27 to TRBJ2-3, with 8 bases matching TRBD1. The TCR was taken from a young man who had recovered from COVID-19. The DNA of the CDR3 is TGTGCCAGCAGTTACAGGACAGGGTTAGATACGCAGTATTTT. Translating gives CASSYRTGLDTQYF.